This T cell receptor beta chain derives from a study of cytomegalovirus exposure and HLA in healthy donors. Germline V lookup: CDR1 SGHRS, CDR2 YFSETQ. The CDR3 totals 16 residues. V gave up 4 bases and J gave up 0 bases; unmatched junction bases: 4. Worth noting for this clone: Its antigen is unknown.

Findings and limits, study-wide: What a later analysis showed was that several of the most significant clusters appeared linked to common viral pathogens. A classifier reportedly called cytomegalovirus status with high sensitivity and specificity.

It was with 60 Vbeta and 13 Jbeta primers that the PCR ran. Repertoires were generated with immunoSEQ multiplex PCR, while TCRdb's copy carries only in-frame clones and drops some. The sample carries about 170,000 clones, roughly 60% recorded once. This chain links TRBV5-1 with TRBJ2-3, with 11 positions matching TRBD2. The specimen was PBMCs. This sequence originates from a man aged 40-49 years in good health and CMV-seronegative. The CDR3 DNA sequence: TGCGCCAGCAGCGGTAGCGGGAGGGGGAGCACAGATACGCAGTATTTT. Translating gives CASSGSGRGSTDTQYF.